This TCR beta chain was identified in a study of CD8+ T cells in alopecia areata. Regarding this clone: The antigen is not known.

Study-level points and caveats: Unlike in mice, where it was clearer, TCR sharing across patients was less clear, possibly HLA-related. Clonality exceeded that of normal scalp in lesional scalp, most notably in alopecia totalis/universalis.

Collected material from alopecia areata patients comprised lesional scalp punch biopsies and peripheral blood. PBMCs provided sorted CD4+ and CD8+ T cells. The CDR3 covers 14 residues. Germline V gene data show CDR1 as MNHEY and CDR2 as SMNVEV (reference sequence). Trimming stripped 2 bases from V and 1 base from J, with 6 bases between. Extraction of RNA preceded its reverse transcription into cDNA, which served as the sequencing template. TCRdb's copy holds only in-frame clones and misses some; the assay was immunoSEQ multiplex PCR. The sample shows 89,000 or so clones, about 51% of them seen only once.

Sequencing was carried out using NKG2D-high CD8+ T cells sorted from blood. The receptor was isolated from a human donor with alopecia areata. The genes are TRBV27 and TRBJ2-1; weak D call: TRBD2 (6 bases). The chain's CDR3 is CASSLGGSYNEQFF. CDR3 DNA: TGTGCCAGCAGTTTAGGGGGGTCCTACAATGAGCAGTTCTTC.